Shown below are 26 T cell receptor beta chains from a single sample sequenced in a study of T cell repertoires in MIS-A myocarditis. The method was immunoSEQ multiplex PCR; TCRdb's version includes in-frame clones alone and lacks a portion of them. The table lists roughly 5,000 clones, 78% of them singletons. Sequenced sample: interventricular septum heart tissue obtained at autopsy. The receptors derive from a man between 18 and 29 years old with fulminant myocarditis from multisystem inflammatory syndrome in adults (MIS-A) after COVID-19.

The chain links TRBV27 to TRBJ2-6; D is possibly TRBD1 or TRBD2 (5 bases each). Germline V gene sequence: CDR1 MNHEY, CDR2 SMNVEV (reference sequence). Trimming removed 8 bases from V and 0 bases from J, with 14 bases in between. The CDR3 extends over 16 amino acids. For the CDR3, the DNA is TGTGCCAGCGGACCCGGGGCCAGCTCTGGGGCCAACGTCCTGACTTTC. Encoded protein: CASGPGASSGANVLTF.

V is TRBV14 and J is TRBJ2-1, with 7 bases that match TRBD1. Trimming removed 3 bases from V and 4 bases from J; junction bases left unmatched: 21. The CDR3 has 20 residues. Germline values: CDR1 SGHDN, CDR2 FVKESK. CDR3 loop: CASSQSMAGGPLSLYNEQFF. CDR3 DNA sequence: TGTGCCAGCAGCCAGAGTATGGCAGGGGGACCCCTATCCTTATACAATGAGCAGTTCTTC.

The chain has TRBV19 and TRBJ1-5, with 7 nucleotides matching TRBD1. This CDR3 spans 14 amino acids. The germline gives CDR1 LNHDA, CDR2 SQIVND (reference sequence). After removal of 6 bases from V and 7 bases from J, the junction contained 9 bases not matched to a gene. CDR3 DNA: TGTGCCAGTAGCCCGACAGGGAATCGGCAGCCCCAGCATTTT. Protein: CASSPTGNRQPQHF. Together with reference TRBV19 and TRBJ1-5, the CDR3 gives the full variable domain: DGGITQSPKYLFRKEGQNVTLSCEQNLNHDAMYWYRQDPGQGLRLIYYSQIVNDFQKGDIAEGYSVSREKKESFPLTVTSAQKNPTAFYLCASSPTGNRQPQHFGDGTRLSIL.

The chain is built from TRBV12-3 or TRBV12-4 and TRBJ1-1, with D tentatively TRBD1 (5 bases). This CDR3 has 13 amino acids. The V and J ends lost 1 base and 7 bases respectively, with 10 bases between them. The CDR3 reads CASSLVGGSEAFF. The CDR3 nucleotides read TGTGCCAGCAGTTTAGTTGGGGGGAGTGAAGCTTTCTTT.

This clone appeared once. The rearrangement links TRBV7-3 to TRBJ2-1; 11 positions match TRBD2. Germline trimming cut 5 bases from V and 12 bases from J; bases unmatched to any gene: 12. This CDR3 is built from 15 residues. The germline V gene encodes CDR1 SGHTA and CDR2 FQGTGA. CDR3 in amino acids: CASSASGRTGEVQFF. CDR3 DNA: TGTGCCAGCAGCGCTAGCGGGAGGACGGGTGAGGTGCAGTTCTTC. The full variable domain, with the rest looked up from reference TRBV7-3 and TRBJ2-1, is GAGVSQTPSNKVTEKGKYVELRCDPISGHTALYWYRQSLGQGPEFLIYFQGTGAADDSGLPNDRFFAVRPEGSVSTLKIQRTERGDSAVYLCASSASGRTGEVQFFGPGTRLTVL.

The CDR3 region is CASSAAMEDRVDGYTF. The CDR3 nucleotides are TGTGCCAGCAGCGCGGCCATGGAGGACAGGGTAGATGGCTACACCTTC. V is TRBV28 and J is TRBJ1-2; 8 nucleotides line up with TRBD1. The CDR3 is 16 amino acids. V was clipped by 6 bases and J by 6 bases; unmatched bases: 15. Per germline, CDR1 MDHEN and CDR2 SYDVKM.

There are a few counts of this clone. The chain has TRBV10-3 and TRBJ2-1; 8 nucleotides align to TRBD1. The CDR3 is 14 residues long. V was clipped by 6 bases and J by 6 bases; unmatched bases: 7. Per germline, CDR1 ENHRY and CDR2 SYGVKD. CDR3: CAIRPSTGGNEQFF. The CDR3 DNA sequence: TGTGCCATCAGACCCTCCACAGGGGGCAATGAGCAGTTCTTC.

The rearrangement links TRBV28 to TRBJ1-4, with D perhaps matching TRBD1 (5 bases). The CDR3 is 14 amino acids. CDR1 is MDHEN, CDR2 SYDVKM, per germline. Trimming took off 2 bases at V and 8 bases at J, with 12 bases between the two ends. The DNA for the CDR3 is TGTGCCAGCAGTTTAGTGGGGCAGAACGAAAAACTGTTTTTT. Translated, it gives CASSLVGQNEKLFF.

This clone was found a few times. The chain has TRBV7-9 and TRBJ1-5; perhaps TRBD1 as D (5 bases). With 3 bases removed from V and 5 bases from J, the gap between germline ends came to 8 bases. The CDR3 has 13 amino acids. Germline CDR1 is SEHNR and CDR2 is FQNEAQ (reference sequence). This chain's CDR3 is CASSLGQHQPQHF. In DNA, the CDR3 is TGTGCCAGCAGCTTGGGGCAGCATCAGCCCCAGCATTTT.

The chain recombines TRBV14 with TRBJ2-1, with D maybe TRBD2 (6 bases). This CDR3 comprises 14 residues. Germline V gene sequence: CDR1 SGHDN, CDR2 FVKESK. The germline V and J ends were trimmed by 3 bases and 6 bases, with 12 bases remaining between them. In nucleotides, the CDR3 is TGTGCCAGCAGCCACAGGGACTTGCCCAATGAGCAGTTCTTC. It encodes CASSHRDLPNEQFF.

The chain employs TRBV11-1 and TRBJ2-7; possible D gene TRBD1, 6 bases. The germline V and J ends were trimmed by 1 base and 1 base, with 14 bases remaining between them. From germline, CDR1 is SGHAT and CDR2 FQDESV (reference sequence). There are 16 residues in the CDR3. The CDR3 region is CASSLDITGFSYEQYF. The CDR3 nucleotides are TGTGCCAGCAGCTTAGACATCACAGGGTTTTCCTACGAGCAGTACTTC.

This clone has more than one count but fewer than ten. This chain links TRBV5-4 with TRBJ1-1; D not certain. The V gene's germline CDR1 is SGHNT and CDR2 YYREEE (reference sequence). V was cut by 10 bases and J by 0 bases, with 13 bases left in between. The CDR3 runs to 13 residues. The CDR3 DNA follows: TGTGCCTGCATGGCCAGGATGAACACTGAAGCTTTCTTT. This translates into CACMARMNTEAFF.

V and J are TRBV4-3 and TRBJ2-1; 15 nucleotides match TRBD2. Germline assignment: CDR1 LGHNA and CDR2 YSLEER. J was trimmed by 4 bases and V by 1 base; bases with no gene match: 2. The CDR3 has 17 amino acids. The CDR3 nucleotides read TGCGCCAGCAGCCAAGGGACTAGCGGGGGGGCTTACAATGAGCAGTTCTTC. Its translation is CASSQGTSGGAYNEQFF.

The chain employs TRBV9 and TRBJ2-1, with 9 bases that match TRBD1. Germline loops: CDR1 SGDLS, CDR2 YYNGEE. The V gene end was trimmed by 4 bases and the J gene end by 9 bases; junction bases not matched to a gene: 8. The CDR3 length is 14 residues. The CDR3 nucleotides read TGTGCCAGCAGCCCTGGACAGGGGACGGGTGAGCAGTTCTTC. This encodes CASSPGQGTGEQFF. Combining the CDR3 with reference TRBV9 and TRBJ2-1 gives the whole variable domain DSGVTQTPKHLITATGQRVTLRCSPRSGDLSVYWYQQSLDQGLQFLIQYYNGEERAKGNILERFSAQQFPDLHSELNLSSLELGDSALYFCASSPGQGTGEQFFGPGTRLTVL.

This chain joins TRBV27 and TRBJ2-7, with TRBD2 matching 10 bases. The germline V gene has CDR1 MNHEY and CDR2 SMNVEV (reference sequence). Germline trimming cut 5 bases from V and 6 bases from J; bases unmatched to any gene: 10. This CDR3 comprises 15 residues. In DNA, the CDR3 is TGTGCCAGCAGTGGTCTAGCGGGAGCTCCCTCCGAGCAGTACTTC. The encoded protein is CASSGLAGAPSEQYF.

The chain is built from TRBV15 and TRBJ2-4; either TRBD1 or TRBD2 may fit D (5 bases each). Trimming stripped 0 bases from V and 3 bases from J, with 15 bases between. CDR3 size: 17 residues. From germline, CDR1 is LNHNV and CDR2 YYDKDF (reference sequence). In DNA, the CDR3 is TGTGCCACCAGCAGAGATACGGGGAGCGGACACAAAAACATTCAGTACTTC. It encodes CATSRDTGSGHKNIQYF.

The chain recombines TRBV4-2 with TRBJ2-7, with D uncertain. CDR3 length equals 16 residues. Germline V gene sequence: CDR1 LGHNA, CDR2 YNFKEQ. The V gene lost 0 bases and the J gene lost 2 bases, with 14 bases spanning the gap. Here the CDR3 DNA reads TGTGCCAGCAGCCAAGATCTTAGGGCAGCGACCTACGAGCAGTACTTC. Its protein is CASSQDLRAATYEQYF.

The chain is built from TRBV5-6 and TRBJ2-7, with D possibly matching TRBD2 (6 bases). The CDR3 totals 13 residues. V was pared by 7 bases and J by 2 bases, with 13 bases between. The germline CDR1 and CDR2 sequences are SGHDT and YYEEEE. The DNA for the CDR3 is TGTGCCAGCTCGGGCGGGGCCCCCTACGAGCAGTACTTC. Translating gives CASSGGAPYEQYF.

The chain couples TRBV15 to TRBJ2-5; D ambiguous. Germline CDR1 and CDR2: LNHNV and YYDKDF (reference sequence). The CDR3 length is 16 residues. V dropped 0 bases and J dropped 0 bases, with 11 bases sitting between them. As DNA, the CDR3 is TGTGCCACCAGCAGAGATTTTAGCAGGCACCAAGAGACCCAGTACTTC. The encoded protein is CATSRDFSRHQETQYF.

V usage is TRBV19 and J usage is TRBJ1-5; no reliable D call. Trimming took 4 bases from V and 0 from J, leaving 10 bases between them. The CDR3 loop spans 15 amino acids. Germline V gene lookup returns CDR1 LNHDA and CDR2 SQIVND (reference sequence). CDR3 sequence: CASSTNHYSNQPQHF. The CDR3 bases are TGTGCCAGTAGTACAAACCACTATAGCAATCAGCCCCAGCATTTT.

The chain links TRBV6-1 to TRBJ2-3; D is possibly TRBD1 or TRBD2 (6 bases each). The germline V gene encodes CDR1 MNHNS and CDR2 SASEGT. The CDR3 extends over 17 amino acids. V lost 0 bases and J 6 bases, leaving 19 bases between the germline ends. The CDR3 loop reads CASSEAASRGPLDTQYF. In DNA, the CDR3 is TGTGCCAGCAGTGAAGCCGCCTCCCGGGGGCCCCTGGATACGCAGTATTTT.

The genes are TRBV5-5 and TRBJ1-5, with D perhaps TRBD1 (6 bases). The germline CDR1 and CDR2 sequences are SGHKS and YYEKEE (reference sequence). The CDR3 extends over 15 amino acids. V was clipped by 1 base and J by 5 bases, with 13 bases between them. CDR3 coding DNA: TGTGCCAGCAGCTTGACAGGGACAAGGGATCAGCCCCAGCATTTT. Its protein is CASSLTGTRDQPQHF. Variable domain in full (rest from reference TRBV5-5 and TRBJ1-5): DAGVTQSPTHLIKTRGQQVTLRCSPISGHKSVSWYQQVLGQGPQFIFQYYEKEERGRGNFPDRFSARQFPNYSSELNVNALLLGDSALYLCASSLTGTRDQPQHFGDGTRLSIL.

This chain uses TRBV5-1 with TRBJ2-3; TRBD1 aligns across 7 bases. The V and J ends lost 6 bases and 1 base, in that order; junction bases with no gene match: 8. CDR3 length: 15 amino acids. Germline CDR1 SGHRS, CDR2 YFSETQ. The chain's CDR3 is CASTQGDVRTDTQYF. The CDR3 DNA reads as TGCGCCAGCACCCAGGGGGACGTTCGCACAGATACGCAGTATTTT.

The chain links TRBV6-5 to TRBJ2-3, with 7 bases fitting TRBD2. The trim removed 7 bases at V and 4 bases at J, leaving 8 bases unmatched. Looked up from germline, CDR1 is MNHEY and CDR2 is SVGAGI. This CDR3 spans 14 amino acids. The CDR3 bases are TGTGCCAGCACGGACCGGACTAGGGCAGATACGCAGTATTTT. Translation: CASTDRTRADTQYF.

The chain combines TRBV27 with TRBJ2-5, with D perhaps TRBD2 (6 bases). The ends were cut back, 5 bases at V and 0 bases at J, with 19 bases in the middle. Germline assignment: CDR1 MNHEY and CDR2 SMNVEV (reference sequence). The CDR3 has 17 residues. CDR3 region: CASSPLRASDYQETQYF. As DNA, the CDR3 is TGTGCCAGCAGTCCTCTCCGGGCTAGCGACTACCAAGAGACCCAGTACTTC.

This clone was counted only a few times. The chain joins TRBV29-1 to TRBJ1-2; no clear D. CDR3 size: 11 residues. Trimming left V 4 bases short and J 6 bases short, with 9 bases between. CDR1 is SQVTM and CDR2 is ANQGSEA in the germline V gene. CDR3: CSVGTRNGYTF. CDR3 DNA: TGCAGCGTTGGGACGCGGAATGGCTACACCTTC.